What follows are 20 T cell receptor beta chains derived from one specimen sequenced in a study of OX40 agonist ivuxolimab in advanced cancers. Profiled with immunoSEQ multiplex PCR; TCRdb holds only in-frame clones, not every one. This sample carries fewer than 120,000 clones, 89% of them seen once, and the ten largest clones take 0.27%. Here the sequenced sample was CD4+ or CD8+ T cells sorted from blood, taken in a trial of the OX40 agonist ivuxolimab. The source of these receptors is an adult with an advanced solid tumor such as melanoma, head and neck, liver or kidney cancer.

The chain couples TRBV5-1 to TRBJ1-1; D call uncertain. V was cut by 0 bases and J by 4 bases, with 13 bases left in between. Germline lookup yields CDR1 SGHRS and CDR2 YFSETQ. CDR3 length: 15 residues. The chain's CDR3 is CASSLAWGVTTEAFF. The CDR3 bases are TGCGCCAGCAGCTTGGCGTGGGGAGTAACCACTGAAGCTTTCTTT.

This chain links TRBV19 with TRBJ1-3, with D possibly TRBD1 on 6 matching bases. The CDR3 totals 14 residues. V was shortened by 3 bases and J by 5 bases, with 11 bases between the two germline ends. The V gene's germline CDR1 is LNHDA and CDR2 SQIVND (reference sequence). Here the CDR3 reads CASSIPGDRNTIYF. The CDR3 DNA reads as TGTGCCAGTAGTATTCCGGGGGACAGAAACACCATATATTTT.

The V gene is TRBV7-9, the J gene TRBJ2-7; D gene uncertain. The J call may be faulty, since TRBJ2-5 better matches the DNA end. Germline-derived CDR1 and CDR2 are SEHNR and FQNEAQ (reference sequence). The CDR3 has 15 residues. CDR3 protein: CASSLGLSAEETQYF. CDR3 nucleotides: TGTGCCAGCAGCTTAGGGTTGTCGGCTGAAGAGACCCAGTACTTC.

The chain uses TRBV4-2 and TRBJ1-4; 9 nucleotides agree with TRBD1. This CDR3 is built from 15 residues. J lost 8 bases, V lost 0 bases, and 4 bases had no gene match. Germline V gene sequence: CDR1 LGHNA, CDR2 YNFKEQ. The CDR3 DNA follows: TGTGCCAGCAGCCAAGAATCGACAGGGGGAGAAAAACTGTTTTTT. Protein: CASSQESTGGEKLFF.

The chain couples TRBV7-8 to TRBJ2-7, with 9 bases matching TRBD1. Germline-derived CDR1 and CDR2 are SGHVS and FQNEAQ. V lost 1 base, J lost 4 bases, and 2 bases stayed unmatched. This CDR3 is 14 amino acids long. The CDR3 DNA reads TGTGCCAGCAGCTTAGACAGGGGGCAGTACGAGCAGTACTTC. Translated: CASSLDRGQYEQYF. Combining the CDR3 with reference TRBV7-8 and TRBJ2-7 gives the whole variable domain GAGVSQSPRYKVAKRGQDVALRCDPISGHVSLFWYQQALGQGPEFLTYFQNEAQLDKSGLPSDRFFAERPEGSVSTLKIQRTQQEDSAVYLCASSLDRGQYEQYFGPGTRLTVT.

V and J are TRBV4-2 and TRBJ1-3; D gene unclear. Trimming stripped 0 bases from V and 0 bases from J, with 9 bases between. The CDR3 is 16 amino acids. CDR1 LGHNA and CDR2 YNFKEQ come from the germline V gene. CDR3: CASSQELVFSGNTIYF. CDR3 sequence (DNA): TGTGCCAGCAGCCAAGAATTGGTCTTCTCTGGAAACACCATATATTTT.

V gene TRBV6-5 combines with J gene TRBJ2-7, with 7 bases identical to TRBD1. The V and J ends lost 6 bases and 7 bases, in that order; junction bases with no gene match: 12. Germline V gene sequence: CDR1 MNHEY, CDR2 SVGAGI. This CDR3 region has 14 residues. CDR3: CASRPGGFRGEQYF. The CDR3, as DNA: TGTGCCAGCAGGCCAGGGGGTTTCAGGGGGGAGCAGTACTTC.

The rearrangement uses TRBV4-2 and TRBJ2-7; D is uncertain. Germline lookup yields CDR1 LGHNA and CDR2 YNFKEQ. This CDR3 contains 14 residues. V gave up 2 bases and J gave up 2 bases, with 10 bases separating them. This CDR3 reads CASSQTAGPYEQYF. Here the CDR3 DNA reads TGTGCCAGCAGCCAAACAGCTGGCCCCTACGAGCAGTACTTC.

This clone was counted once. This chain uses TRBV7-2 with TRBJ2-3; TRBD2 matches at 8 bases. Germline V gene lookup returns CDR1 SGHTA and CDR2 FQGNSA. V lost 0 bases and J lost 2; bases outside the gene matches: 4. This CDR3 has 16 amino acids. CDR3 loop: CASSLAVGLDTDTQYF. CDR3 coding DNA: TGTGCCAGCAGCTTAGCGGTGGGACTAGACACAGATACGCAGTATTTT.

The chain joins TRBV28 to TRBJ2-1; D is perhaps TRBD1 or TRBD2 (5 bases each). CDR1 is MDHEN and CDR2 is SYDVKM in the germline V gene. The CDR3 is 16 amino acids. Trimming removed 6 bases from V and 2 bases from J, with 17 bases in between. The CDR3 DNA follows: TGTGCCAGCAGCTTCTCCGGTGGGGGAGCCTACAATGAGCAGTTCTTC. It is translated as CASSFSGGGAYNEQFF.

The rearrangement links TRBV4-3 to TRBJ2-7; D is unclear. This CDR3 is built from 15 residues. Germline CDR1 is LGHNA and CDR2 is YSLEER. The V and J ends lost 0 bases and 3 bases respectively, with 12 bases between them. Written as DNA, the CDR3 is TGCGCCAGCAGCCAAGACCGGTGGGTGAGCTACGAGCAGTACTTC. Protein product: CASSQDRWVSYEQYF.

The chain links TRBV19 to TRBJ2-7; 8 positions match TRBD1. CDR3 length: 15 residues. J lost 2 bases, V lost 4 bases, and 7 bases had no gene match. Germline CDR1 is LNHDA and CDR2 is SQIVND (reference sequence). The CDR3 here is CASSRRTGLPYEQYF. The CDR3 region has the DNA TGTGCCAGTAGTAGAAGGACAGGGCTCCCCTACGAGCAGTACTTC.

This clone came up once. V is TRBV7-3 and J is TRBJ2-3, with D perhaps being TRBD1 or TRBD2 (5 bases each). The CDR3 sequence is 17 residues long. Trimming shortened V by 2 bases and J by 0 bases, and 15 bases separated the two germline ends. The germline CDR1 and CDR2 sequences are SGHTA and FQGTGA. The CDR3 nucleotides are TGTGCCAGCAGCTTATTCACGGGTCGGGACAGCACAGATACGCAGTATTTT. Its translation is CASSLFTGRDSTDTQYF.

This chain uses TRBV4-1 with TRBJ1-5; weak D call: TRBD1 (5 bases). The V and J ends lost 0 bases and 6 bases respectively, with 12 bases between them. The CDR3 is 15 residues long. Germline-derived CDR1 and CDR2 are MGHRA and YSYEKL. CDR3 DNA: TGCGCCAGCAGCCAAGACGGGACTCCCAGTCAGCCCCAGCATTTT. Translating it yields CASSQDGTPSQPQHF.

This sequence joins TRBV7-9 and TRBJ1-2, with TRBD1 matching 11 bases. This CDR3 region has 15 residues. With 5 bases clipped from V and 1 base from J, the junction kept 3 bases outside the gene matches. Germline V lookup: CDR1 SEHNR, CDR2 FQNEAQ (reference sequence). The CDR3 reads CASSRTGGDNYGYTF. Here the CDR3 DNA reads TGTGCCAGCAGCCGGACAGGGGGCGATAACTATGGCTACACCTTC.

The V gene is TRBV6-5, the J gene TRBJ1-2; perhaps TRBD1 as D (5 bases). V shed 5 bases and J shed 1 base, with 8 bases lying between them. The CDR3 has 13 residues. The V gene's germline CDR1 is MNHEY and CDR2 SVGAGI. Here the CDR3 reads CASSPTVNYGYTF. CDR3 sequence (DNA): TGTGCCAGCAGTCCGACAGTTAACTATGGCTACACCTTC.

This chain joins TRBV28 and TRBJ2-7, with 7 bases matching TRBD2. The CDR3 consists of 14 residues. The ends lost 5 bases at V and 3 bases at J; junction bases unmatched: 7. The germline gives CDR1 MDHEN, CDR2 SYDVKM. CDR3 residues: CASSPLTSSYEQYF. DNA of the CDR3: TGTGCCAGCAGTCCACTGACTAGCAGCTACGAGCAGTACTTC. Supplemented by reference TRBV28 and TRBJ2-7, the full variable domain reads DVKVTQSSRYLVKRTGEKVFLECVQDMDHENMFWYRQDPGLGLRLIYFSYDVKMKEKGDIPEGYSVSREKKERFSLILESASTNQTSMYLCASSPLTSSYEQYFGPGTRLTVT.

This clone has only a few counts. The rearrangement uses TRBV7-8 and TRBJ2-5; 9 nucleotides match TRBD1. Germline V lookup: CDR1 SGHVS, CDR2 FQNEAQ. This CDR3 is built from 15 residues. The trim removed 6 bases at V and 4 bases at J, leaving 9 bases unmatched. The CDR3 sequence is CASREGQGGRETQYF. CDR3 in DNA: TGTGCCAGCAGGGAGGGACAGGGTGGAAGAGAGACCCAGTACTTC.

J is TRBJ2-7 and V is TRBV19; D is ambiguous. Trimming cost V 0 bases and J 3 bases, with 9 bases left between them. Germline V CDR1 and CDR2: LNHDA, SQIVND (reference sequence). The CDR3 is made up of 14 amino acids. As DNA, the CDR3 is TGTGCCAGTAGTATAGAGACGACTGGCTACGAGCAGTACTTC. Translating it yields CASSIETTGYEQYF.

The genes are TRBV29-1 and TRBJ1-1; D gene ambiguous. V lost 7 bases and J 1 base, leaving 13 bases between the germline ends. The CDR3 has 13 amino acids. Germline V gives CDR1 SQVTM, CDR2 ANQGSEA. CDR3 residues: CSGTRFSNTEAFF. The CDR3 nucleotides are TGCAGCGGGACCAGGTTTTCGAACACTGAAGCTTTCTTT.